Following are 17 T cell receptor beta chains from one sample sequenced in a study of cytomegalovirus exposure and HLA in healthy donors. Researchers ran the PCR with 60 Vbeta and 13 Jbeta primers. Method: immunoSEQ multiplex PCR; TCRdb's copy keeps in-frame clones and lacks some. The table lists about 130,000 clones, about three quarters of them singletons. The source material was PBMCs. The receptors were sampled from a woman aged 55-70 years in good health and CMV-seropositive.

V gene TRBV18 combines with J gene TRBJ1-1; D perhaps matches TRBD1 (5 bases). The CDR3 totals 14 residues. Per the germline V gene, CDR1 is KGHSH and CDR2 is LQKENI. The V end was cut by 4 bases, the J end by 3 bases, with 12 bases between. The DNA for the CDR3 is TGTGCCAGCTCACGCAATCCCAGGGACACTGAAGCTTTCTTT. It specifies CASSRNPRDTEAFF.

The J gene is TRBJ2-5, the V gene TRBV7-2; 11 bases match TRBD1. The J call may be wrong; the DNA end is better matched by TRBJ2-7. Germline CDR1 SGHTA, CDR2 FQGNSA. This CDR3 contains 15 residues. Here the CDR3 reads CASSFGTGGNYEQYF. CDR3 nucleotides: TGTGCCAGCAGCTTCGGGACAGGGGGAAATTACGAGCAGTACTTC.

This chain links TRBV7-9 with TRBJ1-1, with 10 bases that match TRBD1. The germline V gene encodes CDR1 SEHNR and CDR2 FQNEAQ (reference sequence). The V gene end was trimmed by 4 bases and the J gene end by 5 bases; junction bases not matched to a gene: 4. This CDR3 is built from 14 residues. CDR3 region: CASSSTGGSTEAFF. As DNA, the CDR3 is TGTGCCAGCAGCTCGACAGGGGGCTCGACTGAAGCTTTCTTT.

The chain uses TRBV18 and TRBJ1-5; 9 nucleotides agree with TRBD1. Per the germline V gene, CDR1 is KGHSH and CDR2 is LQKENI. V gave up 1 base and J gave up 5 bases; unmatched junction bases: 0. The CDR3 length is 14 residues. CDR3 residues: CASSPRQGDQPQHF. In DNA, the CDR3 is TGTGCCAGCTCACCACGACAGGGGGATCAGCCCCAGCATTTT.

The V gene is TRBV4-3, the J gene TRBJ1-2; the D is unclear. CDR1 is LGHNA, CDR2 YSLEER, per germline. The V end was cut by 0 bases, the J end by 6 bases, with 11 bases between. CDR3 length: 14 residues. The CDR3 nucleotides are TGCGCCAGCAGCCAAGATTCTGGCAACAATGGCTACACCTTC. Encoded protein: CASSQDSGNNGYTF.

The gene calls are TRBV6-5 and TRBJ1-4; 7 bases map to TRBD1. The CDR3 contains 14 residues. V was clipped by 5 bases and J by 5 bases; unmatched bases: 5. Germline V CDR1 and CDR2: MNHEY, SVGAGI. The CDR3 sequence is CASSRTGGNEKLFF. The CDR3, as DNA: TGTGCCAGCAGTCGGACAGGCGGGAATGAAAAACTGTTTTTT.

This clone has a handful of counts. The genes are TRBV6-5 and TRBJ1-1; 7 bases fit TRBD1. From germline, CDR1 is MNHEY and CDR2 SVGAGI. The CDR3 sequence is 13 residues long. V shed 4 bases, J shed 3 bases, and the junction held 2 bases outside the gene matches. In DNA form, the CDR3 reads TGTGCCAGCAGTTGGGGGACAGACACTGAAGCTTTCTTT. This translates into CASSWGTDTEAFF.

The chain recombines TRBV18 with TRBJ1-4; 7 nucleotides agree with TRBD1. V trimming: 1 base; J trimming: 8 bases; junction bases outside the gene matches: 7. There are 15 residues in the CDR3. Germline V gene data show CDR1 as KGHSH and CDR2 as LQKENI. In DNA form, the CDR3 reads TGTGCCAGCTCACCACAGACAGGGTATTGGGAAAAACTGTTTTTT. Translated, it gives CASSPQTGYWEKLFF.

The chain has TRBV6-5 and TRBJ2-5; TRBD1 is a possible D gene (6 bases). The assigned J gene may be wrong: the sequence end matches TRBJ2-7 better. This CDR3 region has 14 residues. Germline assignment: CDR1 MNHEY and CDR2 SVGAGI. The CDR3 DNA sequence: TGTGCCAGCAGTTACGGGGGCTCAACCTACGAGCAGTACTTC. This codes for CASSYGGSTYEQYF.

The CDR3 region is CAISESRVEQFF. CDR3 coding DNA: TGTGCCATCAGTGAGTCACGGGTAGAGCAGTTCTTC. The J gene is TRBJ2-1, the V gene TRBV10-3; D remains unclear. Germline values: CDR1 ENHRY, CDR2 SYGVKD. V dropped 0 bases and J dropped 10 bases, with 7 bases sitting between them. The CDR3 covers 12 residues.

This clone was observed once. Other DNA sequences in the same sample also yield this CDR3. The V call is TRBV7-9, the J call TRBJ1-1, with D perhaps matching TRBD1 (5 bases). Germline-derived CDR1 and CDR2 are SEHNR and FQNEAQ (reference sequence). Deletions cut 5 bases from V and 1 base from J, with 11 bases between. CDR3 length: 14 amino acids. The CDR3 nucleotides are TGTGCCAGCAGCCTCGGGACTGCGAACACTGAAGCTTTCTTT. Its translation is CASSLGTANTEAFF.

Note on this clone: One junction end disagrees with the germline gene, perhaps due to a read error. Here the CDR3 DNA reads TGTTCCAGCAGCTTACGGGAGCGTGAAGCTTTCTTT. It codes for CSSSLREREAFF. The genes are TRBV7-9 and TRBJ1-1; no reliable D call. Germline loops: CDR1 SEHNR, CDR2 FQNEAQ (reference sequence). The CDR3 totals 12 residues.

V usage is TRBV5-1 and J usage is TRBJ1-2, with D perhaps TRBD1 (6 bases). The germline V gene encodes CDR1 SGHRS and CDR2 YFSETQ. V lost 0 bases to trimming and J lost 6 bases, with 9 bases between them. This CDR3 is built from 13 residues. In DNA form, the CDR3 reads TGCGCCAGCAGCTTGGGACAGGCTGATGGCTACACCTTC. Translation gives CASSLGQADGYTF.

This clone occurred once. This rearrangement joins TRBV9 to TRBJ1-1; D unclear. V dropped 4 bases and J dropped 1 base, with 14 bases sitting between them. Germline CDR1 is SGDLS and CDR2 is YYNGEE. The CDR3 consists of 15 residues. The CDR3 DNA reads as TGTGCCAGCAGCCCACGGGTTCGGGGGAACACTGAAGCTTTCTTT. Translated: CASSPRVRGNTEAFF. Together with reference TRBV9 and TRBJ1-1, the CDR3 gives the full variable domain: DSGVTQTPKHLITATGQRVTLRCSPRSGDLSVYWYQQSLDQGLQFLIQYYNGEERAKGNILERFSAQQFPDLHSELNLSSLELGDSALYFCASSPRVRGNTEAFFGQGTRLTVV.

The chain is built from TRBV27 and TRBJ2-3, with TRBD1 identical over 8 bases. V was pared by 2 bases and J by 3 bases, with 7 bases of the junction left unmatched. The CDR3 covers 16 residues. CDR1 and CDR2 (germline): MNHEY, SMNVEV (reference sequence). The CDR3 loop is CASSLLIDRGTDTQYF. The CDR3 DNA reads TGTGCCAGCAGTTTACTGATTGACAGGGGAACAGATACGCAGTATTTT.

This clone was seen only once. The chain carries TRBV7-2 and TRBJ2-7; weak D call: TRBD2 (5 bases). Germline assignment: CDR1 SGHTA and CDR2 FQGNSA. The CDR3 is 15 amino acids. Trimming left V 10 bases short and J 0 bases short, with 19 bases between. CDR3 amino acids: CATKEDGVPSYEQYF. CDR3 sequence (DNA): TGTGCCACCAAAGAAGACGGGGTACCCTCCTACGAGCAGTACTTC.

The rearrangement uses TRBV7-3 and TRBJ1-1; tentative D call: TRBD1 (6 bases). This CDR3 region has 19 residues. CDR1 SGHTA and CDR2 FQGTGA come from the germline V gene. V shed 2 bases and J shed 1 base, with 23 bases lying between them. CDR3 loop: CASSLFPGGAGVKNTEAFF. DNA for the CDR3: TGTGCCAGCAGCTTATTTCCGGGTGGGGCAGGGGTGAAGAACACTGAAGCTTTCTTT.